This record looks at one T cell receptor (beta chain) sequence and its context. Original processing notes: Reference gene primers were amplified, and this amplification served to estimate nucleated cell counts. TCRdb's copy holds only in-frame clones and misses some; the assay was immunoSEQ multiplex PCR. From that table come the V and J calls and clone size; the DNA was used to work out D and trimming. The data hold hundreds of thousands of clones, with around 84% observed a single time. The data are from a study of blood T cell repertoires in COVID-19. Study overall: Samples representing acute and convalescent COVID-19 were sourced from the United States, Italy and Spain. The cDNA or gDNA used as material had been derived from T cells, B-cell-depleted T cells, or PBMCs.

The CDR3 runs 14 residues. V shed 4 bases and J 7 bases; nucleotides not matched to a gene: 7. The V gene's germline CDR1 is SGHNT and CDR2 YYREEE (reference sequence). This clonotype was sampled from a man aged 35-49 years with acute or convalescent COVID-19. This sequence joins TRBV5-4 and TRBJ1-4; TRBD1 matches at 7 bases. The source material was peripheral blood. The CDR3 reads CASSPDRRSEKLFF. As DNA, the CDR3 is TGTGCCAGCAGCCCGGACAGGCGGAGTGAAAAACTGTTTTTT.